This T cell receptor (beta chain) was sequenced for a study of blood T cell repertoires in COVID-19. One Seattle source followed patients from active infection through their disease course. The CDR3 extends over 15 amino acids. Trimming left V 1 base short and J 6 bases short, with 12 bases between. Germline lookup yields CDR1 LGHNA and CDR2 YSLEER. Clones were read by immunoSEQ multiplex PCR, and TCRdb kept only the in-frame ones, dropping some. Counted here are about 130,000 clones, 79% occurring once; the ten biggest clones make up about 5%. The specimen was peripheral blood. The chain employs TRBV4-3 and TRBJ2-2; no definite D call. The source is a woman between 70 and 85 years old with COVID-19, enrolled during active disease. This chain's CDR3 is CASSQGARPPGELFF. In DNA form, the CDR3 reads TGCGCCAGCAGCCAAGGAGCTAGGCCCCCCGGGGAGCTGTTTTTT.